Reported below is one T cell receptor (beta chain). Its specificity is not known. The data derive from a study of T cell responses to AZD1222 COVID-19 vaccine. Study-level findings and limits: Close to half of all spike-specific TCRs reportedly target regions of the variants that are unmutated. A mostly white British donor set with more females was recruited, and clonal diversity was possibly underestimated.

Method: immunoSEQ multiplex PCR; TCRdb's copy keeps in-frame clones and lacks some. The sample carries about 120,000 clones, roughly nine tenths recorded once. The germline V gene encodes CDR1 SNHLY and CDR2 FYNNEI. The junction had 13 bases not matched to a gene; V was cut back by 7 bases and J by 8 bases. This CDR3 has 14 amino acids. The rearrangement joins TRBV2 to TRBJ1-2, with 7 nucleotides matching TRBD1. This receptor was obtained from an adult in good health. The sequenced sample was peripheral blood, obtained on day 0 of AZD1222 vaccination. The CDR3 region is CASTHPDREGGYTF. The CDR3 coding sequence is TGTGCCAGCACCCACCCCGACAGGGAGGGAGGCTACACCTTC.